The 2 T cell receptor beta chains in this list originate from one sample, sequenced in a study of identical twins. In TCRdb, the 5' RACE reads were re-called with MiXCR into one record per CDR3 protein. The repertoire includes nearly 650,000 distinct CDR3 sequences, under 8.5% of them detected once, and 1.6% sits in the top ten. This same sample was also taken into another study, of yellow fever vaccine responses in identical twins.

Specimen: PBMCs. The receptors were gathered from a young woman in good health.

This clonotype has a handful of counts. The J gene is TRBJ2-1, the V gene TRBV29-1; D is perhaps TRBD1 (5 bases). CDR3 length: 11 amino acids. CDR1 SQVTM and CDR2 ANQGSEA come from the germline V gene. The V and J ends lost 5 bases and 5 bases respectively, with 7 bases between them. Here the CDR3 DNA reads TGCAGCGTTAACAGGAACAATGAGCAGTTCTTC. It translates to CSVNRNNEQFF.

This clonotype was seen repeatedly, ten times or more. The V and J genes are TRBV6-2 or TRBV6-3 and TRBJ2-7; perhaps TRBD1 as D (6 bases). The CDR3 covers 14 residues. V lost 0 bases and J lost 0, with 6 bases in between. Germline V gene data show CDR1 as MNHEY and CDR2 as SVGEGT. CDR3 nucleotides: TGTGCCAGCAGTTACTCGGACAGCTCCTACGAGCAGTACTTC. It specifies CASSYSDSSYEQYF.